Listed here are 25 T cell receptor beta chains from one sample, sequenced in a study of cytomegalovirus exposure and HLA in healthy donors. Assay: immunoSEQ multiplex PCR; the TCRdb copy retains only in-frame clones and omits some. This sample has tens of thousands of clones; 94% occur once, and the top ten carry roughly 3.2%. Specimen: PBMCs. The receptor source for this set is a young woman in good health and CMV-seropositive.

This clone has a single count. This chain joins TRBV28 and TRBJ2-7; the match to TRBD2 covers 11 bases. Germline loops: CDR1 MDHEN, CDR2 SYDVKM. There are 15 residues in the CDR3. V dropped 2 bases and J dropped 3; count of bases not matched to a gene: 3. The CDR3 protein is CASSLRLAGLYEQYF. CDR3 coding DNA: TGTGCCAGCAGTTTAAGACTAGCGGGACTCTACGAGCAGTACTTC. Using reference TRBV28 and TRBJ2-7 for the parts outside the CDR3, the full variable domain is DVKVTQSSRYLVKRTGEKVFLECVQDMDHENMFWYRQDPGLGLRLIYFSYDVKMKEKGDIPEGYSVSREKKERFSLILESASTNQTSMYLCASSLRLAGLYEQYFGPGTRLTVT.

V usage is TRBV25-1 and J usage is TRBJ1-4; D is unresolved. CDR1 and CDR2 from the germline V gene are MGHDK and SYGVNS. Trimming removed 2 bases at V and 8 bases at J, with 15 bases between. The CDR3 sequence is 15 residues long. DNA of the CDR3: TGTGCCAGCAGTGAAGGCTCCGGGGTAGGGGAAAAACTGTTTTTT. This sequence encodes CASSEGSGVGEKLFF.

This CDR3 is CASVDGTGSSTNEKLFF. CDR3 DNA sequence: TGTGCCAGCGTGGACGGGACAGGTTCTTCAACTAATGAAAAACTGTTTTTT. The V gene is TRBV27, the J gene TRBJ1-4; 8 bases are a match to TRBD1. V dropped 8 bases and J dropped 0; count of bases not matched to a gene: 11. Germline assignment: CDR1 MNHEY and CDR2 SMNVEV (reference sequence). The CDR3 has 17 residues.

The chain combines TRBV5-6 with TRBJ2-7; a possible D gene is TRBD2 (6 bases). The V gene lost 4 bases and the J gene lost 6 bases, with 23 bases spanning the gap. CDR1 SGHDT and CDR2 YYEEEE come from the germline V gene. CDR3 size: 16 residues. As DNA, the CDR3 is TGTGCCAGCAGCATCGGGACGGGGGAGATCGTGGGCGAGCAGTACTTC. Protein sequence: CASSIGTGEIVGEQYF.

V and J are TRBV5-4 and TRBJ2-2; perhaps TRBD2 as D (5 bases). V was shortened by 7 bases and J by 7 bases, with 14 bases between the two germline ends. Germline values: CDR1 SGHNT, CDR2 YYREEE (reference sequence). This CDR3 has 13 residues. Written as DNA, the CDR3 is TGTGCCAGCGGCCGGGAATCGGGCGGGGAGCTGTTTTTT. It encodes CASGRESGGELFF.

The J gene is TRBJ2-3, the V gene TRBV19, with TRBD1 matching over 7 bases. Trimming at V came to 6 bases and at J to 4 bases, leaving 16 bases not matched to a gene. This CDR3 comprises 17 residues. Germline loops: CDR1 LNHDA, CDR2 SQIVND (reference sequence). The CDR3 here is CASSLTRQGVRADTQYF. CDR3 bases: TGTGCCAGTAGCCTTACTAGACAGGGTGTTCGGGCAGATACGCAGTATTTT.

The chain employs TRBV28 and TRBJ2-4; TRBD1 might be the D (5 bases). CDR1 is MDHEN and CDR2 is SYDVKM in the germline V gene. Trimming stripped 5 bases from V and 7 bases from J, with 18 bases between. The CDR3 loop spans 15 amino acids. The chain's CDR3 is CASSPTSDSGNIQYF. The CDR3, as DNA: TGTGCCAGCAGTCCCACTTCAGACAGTGGGAACATTCAGTACTTC.

The J gene is TRBJ1-4, the V gene TRBV10-1; 7 bases match TRBD1. The CDR3 runs 14 residues. CDR1 is WNHNN and CDR2 is SYGVQD in the germline V gene (reference sequence). The ends lost 3 bases at V and 6 bases at J; junction bases unmatched: 4. The CDR3 sequence is CASSDPGTDEKLFF. CDR3 in DNA: TGCGCCAGCAGTGATCCGGGGACAGATGAAAAACTGTTTTTT.

The V and J genes are TRBV18 and TRBJ2-7; TRBD1 matches 7 bases. CDR1 and CDR2 (germline): KGHSH, LQKENI. There are 14 residues in the CDR3. The V and J ends lost 5 bases and 2 bases, in that order; junction bases with no gene match: 6. The CDR3 DNA follows: TGTGCCAGCTCAGCCACCGGGACAGCCTACGAGCAGTACTTC. Encoded protein: CASSATGTAYEQYF.

The chain recombines TRBV14 with TRBJ2-7; 7 nucleotides match TRBD2. V shed 4 bases and J 3 bases; nucleotides not matched to a gene: 6. The CDR3 has 14 residues. The germline V gene has CDR1 SGHDN and CDR2 FVKESK. CDR3 DNA: TGTGCCAGCAGCCGATACCGGGACTACTACGAGCAGTACTTC. Its translation: CASSRYRDYYEQYF.

The rearrangement joins TRBV11-2 to TRBJ2-2; no definite D call. Germline assignment: CDR1 SGHAT and CDR2 FQNNGV. CDR3 length: 16 residues. V lost 5 bases to trimming and J lost 1 base, with 14 bases between them. The CDR3 region is CASSKLTRWNTGELFF. The CDR3 bases are TGTGCCAGCAGCAAATTGACAAGGTGGAACACCGGGGAGCTGTTTTTT.

The V call is TRBV7-9, the J call TRBJ1-2, with a tentative D call TRBD1 (5 bases). Trimming pared 0 bases from V and 8 bases from J, leaving 10 bases between. The V gene's germline CDR1 is SEHNR and CDR2 FQNEAQ (reference sequence). The length of the CDR3 is 13 residues. CDR3 protein: CASSLAGGFGYTF. CDR3 in DNA: TGTGCCAGCAGCTTAGCCGGGGGTTTCGGCTACACCTTC. Together with reference TRBV7-9 and TRBJ1-2, the CDR3 gives the full variable domain: DTGVSQNPRHKITKRGQNVTFRCDPISEHNRLYWYRQTLGQGPEFLTYFQNEAQLEKSRLLSDRFSAERPKGSFSTLEIQRTEQGDSAMYLCASSLAGGFGYTFGSGTRLTVV.

V and J are TRBV5-1 and TRBJ2-1; 8 nucleotides line up with TRBD1. Trimming at V came to 2 bases and at J to 7 bases, leaving 11 bases not matched to a gene. The V gene's germline CDR1 is SGHRS and CDR2 YFSETQ. The CDR3 spans 16 residues. In nucleotides, the CDR3 is TGCGCCAGCAGCTTTGAGACCCCGCAGGGGGCGAATGAGCAGTTCTTC. This translates into CASSFETPQGANEQFF.

CDR3 protein: CASSSTGNNYGYTF. CDR3 sequence (DNA): TGCGCCAGCAGCAGCACAGGAAATAACTATGGCTACACCTTC. The chain is built from TRBV5-1 and TRBJ1-2, with TRBD1 as a possible D gene (5 bases). CDR1 SGHRS and CDR2 YFSETQ come from the germline V gene. There are 14 residues in the CDR3. V lost 4 bases, J lost 1 base, and 11 bases lay in between.

This clone was seen only once. The rearrangement uses TRBV4-1 and TRBJ1-2; TRBD1 matches at 10 bases. Trimming took 0 bases from V and 4 from J; bases not matched to a gene: 5. The CDR3 loop spans 16 amino acids. Per germline, CDR1 MGHRA and CDR2 YSYEKL. The CDR3 coding sequence is TGCGCCAGCAGCCAAGAGACAGGGGGCAGGGGCTATGGCTACACCTTC. Translating gives CASSQETGGRGYGYTF.

This clone occurred a few times. The chain recombines TRBV7-9 with TRBJ1-1; 7 positions match TRBD1. The CDR3 extends over 17 amino acids. Trimming cost V 4 bases and J 1 base; bases outside gene matches: 12. Germline-derived CDR1 and CDR2 are SEHNR and FQNEAQ (reference sequence). As DNA, the CDR3 is TGTGCCAGCAGCTCTATTTTTACAGGGGAGCGGAACACTGAAGCTTTCTTT. The encoded protein is CASSSIFTGERNTEAFF.

The chain combines TRBV29-1 with TRBJ1-1, with TRBD1 identical over 7 bases. CDR3 length: 14 residues. V was pared by 7 bases and J by 2 bases, with 10 bases of the junction left unmatched. The germline V gene has CDR1 SQVTM and CDR2 ANQGSEA. CDR3 protein: CSANTGTVNTEAFF. CDR3 nucleotide sequence: TGCAGCGCCAACACCGGGACAGTAAACACTGAAGCTTTCTTT. Full variable domain (outside the CDR3, taken from reference TRBV29-1 and TRBJ1-1): SAVISQKPSRDICQRGTSLTIQCQVDSQVTMMFWYRQQPGQSLTLIATANQGSEATYESGFVIDKFPISRPNLTFSTLTVSNMSPEDSSIYLCSANTGTVNTEAFFGQGTRLTVV.

The chain has TRBV9 and TRBJ2-7; D may be TRBD1 (6 bases). This CDR3 is built from 15 residues. CDR1 is SGDLS and CDR2 is YYNGEE in the germline V gene. V lost 3 bases and J 2 bases, leaving 15 bases between the germline ends. CDR3 region: CASSGTGLVTYEQYF. CDR3 nucleotide sequence: TGTGCCAGCAGCGGAACAGGGCTTGTTACCTACGAGCAGTACTTC.

V is TRBV19 and J is TRBJ1-3, with D hard to call. Between the trimmed V and J ends, which lost 7 bases and 3 bases, there was a span of 7 bases. The CDR3 sequence is 12 residues long. CDR1 and CDR2 (germline): LNHDA, SQIVND (reference sequence). CDR3 sequence reads: CASTPGGNTIYF. The CDR3 region has the DNA TGTGCCAGTACCCCAGGTGGAAACACCATATATTTT.

V gene TRBV6-1 combines with J gene TRBJ2-1; TRBD1 is a possible D gene (5 bases). This CDR3 region has 14 residues. Trimming removed 3 bases from V and 5 bases from J, with 11 bases in between. Germline CDR1 is MNHNS and CDR2 is SASEGT. The DNA of the CDR3 is TGTGCCAGCAGTGATAGGGGTAGAAACAATGAGCAGTTCTTC. Translation: CASSDRGRNNEQFF.

The gene calls are TRBV4-3 and TRBJ2-7, with a possible D match to TRBD1 (6 bases). Germline V lookup: CDR1 LGHNA, CDR2 YSLEER. The V end lost 5 bases, the J end lost 2 bases, and 16 bases lay between the germline ends. This CDR3 has 15 amino acids. CDR3: CASSIYQGQAYEQYF. DNA for the CDR3: TGCGCCAGCAGCATCTACCAGGGACAAGCCTACGAGCAGTACTTC.

The V call is TRBV11-2, the J call TRBJ2-5, with 14 bases that match TRBD2. With 3 bases clipped from V and 9 bases from J, the junction kept 12 bases outside the gene matches. CDR3 length: 17 amino acids. Looked up from germline, CDR1 is SGHAT and CDR2 is FQNNGV. In nucleotides, the CDR3 is TGTGCCAGCAGCTTGCGAGACTTGGGACTAGCGGGAGTCGCCCAGTACTTC. Translated, it gives CASSLRDLGLAGVAQYF.

The chain carries TRBV6-5 and TRBJ1-2; D possibly corresponds to TRBD1 (6 bases). V lost 2 bases and J lost 2, with 9 bases in between. CDR3 length: 14 amino acids. CDR1 is MNHEY and CDR2 is SVGAGI in the germline V gene. The CDR3 nucleotides are TGTGCCAGCAGTTACACAGGGCAGAACTATGGCTACACCTTC. Translation: CASSYTGQNYGYTF.

V gene TRBV6-1 combines with J gene TRBJ2-7; D gene unclear. V lost 4 bases and J 3 bases, leaving 16 bases between the germline ends. Germline CDR1 reads MNHNS; CDR2 reads SASEGT. CDR3 length: 15 amino acids. The CDR3 bases are TGTGCCAGCAGTGTCGGGTTAACACGAGACTACGAGCAGTACTTC. As protein: CASSVGLTRDYEQYF.

The V call is TRBV28, the J call TRBJ1-2; 7 positions agree with TRBD1. The V gene end was trimmed by 6 bases and the J gene end by 8 bases; junction bases not matched to a gene: 12. CDR1 is MDHEN and CDR2 is SYDVKM in the germline V gene. This CDR3 is built from 14 residues. In DNA form, the CDR3 reads TGTGCCAGCAGGGTCGCCGGGACAGTCTTCGGCTACACCTTC. Protein sequence: CASRVAGTVFGYTF.